Below, 26 T cell receptor beta chains from the same sample are listed, as sequenced in a study of T cells after yellow fever vaccination. TCRdb redid the calling of the 5' RACE reads with MiXCR, one entry per CDR3 protein. This sample has some 250,000 distinct CDR3 sequences, with over 3% found just once. The sample was PBMCs, taken 15 days after the yellow fever booster vaccination. These receptors all stem from a man aged 18 to 29 who received the YFV17D yellow fever vaccine.

This clonotype was found many times. In nucleotides, the CDR3 is TGTGCCATCAGCGAAACTACAGGGTACGAGCAGTACGTC. This codes for CAISETTGYEQYV. This chain joins TRBV10-3 and TRBJ2-7; maybe TRBD1 (6 bases). V dropped 6 bases and J dropped 4 bases, with 13 bases sitting between them. Germline V lookup: CDR1 ENHRY, CDR2 SYGVKD. CDR3 size: 13 residues.

Many counts were recorded for this clonotype. The chain recombines TRBV20-1 with TRBJ1-4; unclear D gene. The V end was cut by 0 bases, the J end by 5 bases, with 4 bases between. CDR1 DFQATT and CDR2 SNEGSKA come from the germline V gene (reference sequence). This CDR3 spans 12 amino acids. DNA of the CDR3: TGCAGTGCTAGAGACGGAAATGAAAAACTGTTTTTT. This encodes CSARDGNEKLFF.

This clonotype was seen at least ten times. The chain recombines TRBV18 with TRBJ2-5; a possible D gene is TRBD2 (6 bases). Looked up from germline, CDR1 is KGHSH and CDR2 is LQKENI. This CDR3 region has 13 residues. V dropped 2 bases and J dropped 5 bases, with 9 bases sitting between them. CDR3 loop: CASSPAGSETQYF. CDR3 sequence (DNA): TGTGCCAGCTCACCAGCGGGGAGCGAGACCCAGTACTTC. The full variable domain, completed using reference TRBV18 and TRBJ2-5, is NAGVMQNPRHLVRRRGQEARLRCSPMKGHSHVYWYRQLPEEGLKFMVYLQKENIIDESGMPKERFSAEFPKEGPSILRIQQVVRGDSAAYFCASSPAGSETQYFGPGTRLLVL.

This clonotype was seen ten or more times. The chain recombines TRBV28 with TRBJ1-6; tentative D call: TRBD1 (6 bases). V dropped 3 bases and J dropped 10 bases, with 13 bases sitting between them. This CDR3 is built from 14 residues. Germline V CDR1 and CDR2: MDHEN, SYDVKM. The CDR3 loop reads CASSLRGERSPLHF. DNA of the CDR3: TGTGCCAGCAGTTTGAGGGGGGAGAGGTCACCCCTCCACTTT.

This clonotype was counted many times. This rearrangement joins TRBV29-1 to TRBJ2-2; D is unresolved. CDR3 length equals 14 residues. V was cut by 4 bases and J by 0 bases, with 9 bases left in between. Germline values: CDR1 SQVTM, CDR2 ANQGSEA. As DNA, the CDR3 is TGCAGCGTTGTAGCTGAGGCGAACACCGGGGAGCTGTTTTTT. Its translation: CSVVAEANTGELFF.

There are a few counts of this clonotype. The chain employs TRBV12-3 or TRBV12-4 and TRBJ2-4, with D tentatively TRBD2 (6 bases). This CDR3 region has 15 residues. V was cut by 6 bases and J by 3 bases, with 15 bases left in between. The CDR3 is CASSRNGGGKNIQYF. In DNA, the CDR3 is TGTGCCAGCAGCCGGAACGGGGGAGGCAAAAACATTCAGTACTTC.

This clonotype was recorded many times. The rearrangement links TRBV5-1 to TRBJ2-1; D might be TRBD2 (8 bases). The CDR3 has 16 residues. V lost 4 bases and J lost 2, with 16 bases in between. Germline V gives CDR1 SGHRS, CDR2 YFSETQ. CDR3 sequence (DNA): TGCGCCAGCAGCCCGTTAGCGGGACAGCCCTACAATGAGCAGTTCTTC. Amino acids: CASSPLAGQPYNEQFF.

This clonotype was counted many times. This chain joins TRBV7-9 and TRBJ2-1, with D perhaps matching TRBD2 (5 bases). Germline V gene sequence: CDR1 SEHNR, CDR2 FQNEAQ (reference sequence). This CDR3 spans 14 amino acids. V gave up 3 bases and J gave up 4 bases, with 10 bases separating them. The DNA for the CDR3 is TGTGCCAGCAGCTTCGCGGGTTGGTACAATGAGCAGTTCTTC. Its translation: CASSFAGWYNEQFF.

In this sample, this clonotype turned up a few times. The chain links TRBV29-1 to TRBJ2-7; 10 positions agree with TRBD1. Germline values: CDR1 SQVTM, CDR2 ANQGSEA. CDR3 size: 13 residues. The CDR3 DNA follows: TGCAGTGTTTCCAGACAGGGGGCAAACGAGCAGTACTTC. Protein sequence: CSVSRQGANEQYF.

This clonotype has ten or more counts. The J gene is TRBJ1-4, the V gene TRBV7-9; D remains unclear. Between the trimmed V and J ends, which lost 5 bases and 3 bases, there was a span of 16 bases. Germline lookup yields CDR1 SEHNR and CDR2 FQNEAQ (reference sequence). This CDR3 has 16 amino acids. CDR3 bases: TGTGCCAGCAGCCCACCTCGCGGCGGAGCTAATGAAAAACTGTTTTTT. It encodes CASSPPRGGANEKLFF.

This clonotype was seen ten or more times. The chain is built from TRBV10-3 and TRBJ2-1; TRBD1 is a possible D gene (6 bases). The CDR3 contains 17 residues. CDR1 is ENHRY and CDR2 is SYGVKD in the germline V gene. V dropped 8 bases and J dropped 2 bases, with 22 bases sitting between them. CDR3 region: CAIASGQRLMAYNEQFF. DNA for the CDR3: TGTGCCATCGCTTCGGGACAAAGATTAATGGCCTACAATGAGCAGTTCTTC.

This clonotype was counted ten times or more. V usage is TRBV5-1 and J usage is TRBJ1-3; D possibly corresponds to TRBD1 (6 bases). The CDR3 contains 15 residues. V was clipped by 0 bases and J by 4 bases, with 11 bases between them. Germline loops: CDR1 SGHRS, CDR2 YFSETQ. The CDR3 loop is CASSLVTGTGNTIYF. As DNA, the CDR3 is TGCGCCAGCAGCTTGGTCACAGGGACGGGAAACACCATATATTTT.

With respect to this clonotype: One base away lies a much larger clone, so this may be a sequencing read error. V and J are TRBV29-1 and TRBJ2-7, with D perhaps matching TRBD1 (6 bases). Deletions cut 4 bases from V and 1 base from J, with 11 bases between. The CDR3 is 13 amino acids. Germline V gene data show CDR1 as SQVTM and CDR2 as ANQGSEA. The CDR3 region has the DNA TGCAGCGTTGCCTGGACAGCGTCCTACGAGCAGTACTTC. It encodes CSVAWTASYEQYF.

This clonotype has at least ten counts. This rearrangement joins TRBV25-1 to TRBJ2-6; unclear D gene. The V gene lost 1 base and the J gene lost 4 bases, with 11 bases spanning the gap. This CDR3 contains 16 residues. Germline V lookup: CDR1 MGHDK, CDR2 SYGVNS. The CDR3 sequence is CASSEFLGPGANVLTF. In nucleotides, the CDR3 is TGTGCCAGCAGTGAATTCCTAGGGCCCGGGGCCAACGTCCTGACTTTC. Full variable domain (missing parts from reference TRBV25-1 and TRBJ2-6): EADIYQTPRYLVIGTGKKITLECSQTMGHDKMYWYQQDPGMELHLIHYSYGVNSTEKGDLSSESTVSRIRTEHFPLTLESARPSHTSQYLCASSEFLGPGANVLTFGAGSRLTVL.

This sequence joins TRBV13 and TRBJ1-1, with unresolved D. V was clipped by 3 bases and J by 1 base, with 9 bases between them. CDR1 and CDR2 (germline): PRHDT, FYEKMQ (reference sequence). The CDR3 length is 14 residues. Here the CDR3 DNA reads TGTGCCAGCAGCTTTCCTTACGGGAACACTGAAGCTTTCTTT. This codes for CASSFPYGNTEAFF.

This clonotype was seen repeatedly, ten times or more. This chain connects TRBV6-5 to TRBJ1-5, with D possibly being TRBD1 (6 bases). The CDR3 runs to 14 residues. V was trimmed by 3 bases and J by 7 bases, leaving 13 bases between them. Per germline, CDR1 MNHEY and CDR2 SVGAGI. In nucleotides, the CDR3 is TGTGCCAGCAGTTATGGGGGGGCACGGCAGCCCCAGCATTTT. Protein: CASSYGGARQPQHF.

This clonotype was picked up many times. This chain links TRBV6-5 with TRBJ2-1; D is perhaps TRBD1 (5 bases). Germline CDR1 and CDR2: MNHEY and SVGAGI. CDR3 length equals 13 residues. V shed 2 bases and J shed 5 bases, with 7 bases lying between them. CDR3 sequence reads: CASSYPGHNEQFF. CDR3 DNA: TGTGCCAGCAGTTACCCAGGGCACAATGAGCAGTTCTTC.

This clonotype was observed at least ten times. The rearrangement uses TRBV4-3 and TRBJ2-5; TRBD2 matches 8 bases. This CDR3 is 15 amino acids long. The J segment lost 2 bases and the V segment lost 1 base, leaving 3 bases of the junction unmatched. Germline V gene sequence: CDR1 LGHNA, CDR2 YSLEER. CDR3 loop: CASSQGTGGQETQYF. CDR3 in DNA: TGCGCCAGCAGCCAAGGGACGGGGGGGCAAGAGACCCAGTACTTC.

In its sample, this clonotype was seen a few times. The J gene is TRBJ1-1, the V gene TRBV27, with D unclear. V was shortened by 5 bases and J by 4 bases, with 17 bases between the two germline ends. CDR1 MNHEY and CDR2 SMNVEV come from the germline V gene (reference sequence). The CDR3 spans 15 residues. CDR3 sequence reads: CASSNHEGRVTEAFF. CDR3 nucleotide sequence: TGTGCCAGCAGTAACCATGAGGGTCGGGTCACTGAAGCTTTCTTT.

V gene TRBV6-2 or TRBV6-3 combines with J gene TRBJ1-1; D may be TRBD1 (6 bases). Germline-derived CDR1 and CDR2 are MNHEY and SVGEGT. Trimming removed 8 bases at V and 6 bases at J, with 13 bases between. The CDR3 spans 12 residues. As DNA, the CDR3 is TGTGCCAGCCAGAGGGGGAGGGCTGAAGCTTTCTTT. Translating it yields CASQRGRAEAFF.

This clonotype was observed many times. The rearrangement joins TRBV7-2 to TRBJ1-1; D remains ambiguous. CDR3 length equals 14 residues. The germline V gene has CDR1 SGHTA and CDR2 FQGNSA. Trimming removed 4 bases from V and 6 bases from J, with 15 bases in between. CDR3 sequence: CASSSVIISAEAFF. CDR3 sequence (DNA): TGTGCCAGCAGCTCGGTGATTATAAGCGCTGAAGCTTTCTTT.

The chain carries TRBV5-4 and TRBJ2-2; 9 nucleotides line up with TRBD2. This CDR3 is built from 16 residues. V was pared by 4 bases and J by 4 bases, with 8 bases of the junction left unmatched. Germline assignment: CDR1 SGHNT and CDR2 YYREEE (reference sequence). The CDR3 here is CASSPGGSGGTGELFF. CDR3 sequence (DNA): TGTGCCAGCAGCCCCGGAGGTAGCGGGGGCACCGGGGAGCTGTTTTTT.

In its sample, this clonotype was seen many times. The rearrangement joins TRBV21-1 to TRBJ1-5; no DNA check was done on the table's D call, TRBD1. TRBV21-1 is given as a pseudogene. CDR3 length: 18 residues. The CDR3 region is CASSLPRQALLGNQPQHF. For the CDR3, the DNA is TGTGCCAGCAGCCTGCCGCGACAGGCCTTATTGGGCAATCAGCCCCAGCATTTT.

The sample holds many counts of this clonotype. V usage is TRBV5-1 and J usage is TRBJ2-2; possibly TRBD2 for D (6 bases). Germline V gene sequence: CDR1 SGHRS, CDR2 YFSETQ. V lost 0 bases to trimming and J lost 1 base, with 10 bases between them. CDR3 size: 16 residues. The CDR3 sequence: CASSLGGLLNTGELFF. For the CDR3, the DNA is TGCGCCAGCAGCTTGGGGGGACTCCTGAACACCGGGGAGCTGTTTTTT.

In its sample, this clonotype was seen many times. The V call is TRBV12-3 or TRBV12-4, the J call TRBJ1-4, with D possibly matching TRBD1 (5 bases). V was clipped by 1 base and J by 8 bases, with 8 bases between them. The CDR3 is made up of 13 amino acids. CDR3 DNA: TGTGCCAGCAGTTTAGGGGGCCACGAAAAACTGTTTTTT. Translation: CASSLGGHEKLFF.

The chain couples TRBV28 to TRBJ2-7; TRBD1 matches at 8 bases. Per germline, CDR1 MDHEN and CDR2 SYDVKM. Trimming removed 6 bases from V and 3 bases from J; junction bases left unmatched: 10. This CDR3 is 15 amino acids long. CDR3 DNA: TGTGCCAGCAGCTCCCCGGACAGGGTAAACTACGAGCAGTACGTC. It yields the protein CASSSPDRVNYEQYV.